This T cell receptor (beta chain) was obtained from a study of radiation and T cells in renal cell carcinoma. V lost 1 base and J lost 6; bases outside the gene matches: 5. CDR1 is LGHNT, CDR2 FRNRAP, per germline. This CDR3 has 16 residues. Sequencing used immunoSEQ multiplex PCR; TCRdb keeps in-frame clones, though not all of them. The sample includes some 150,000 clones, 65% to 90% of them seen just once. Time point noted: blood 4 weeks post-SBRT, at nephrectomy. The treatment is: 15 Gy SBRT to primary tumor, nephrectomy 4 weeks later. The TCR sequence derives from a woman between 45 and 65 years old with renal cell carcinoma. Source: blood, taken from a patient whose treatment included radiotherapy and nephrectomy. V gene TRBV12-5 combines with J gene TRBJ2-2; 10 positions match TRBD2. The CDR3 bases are TGTGCTAGTGGTTTGGCTAGCGGGAGAACCCCCGGGGAGCTGTTTTTT. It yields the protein CASGLASGRTPGELFF. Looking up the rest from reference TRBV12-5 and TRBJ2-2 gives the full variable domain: DARVTQTPRHKVTEMGQEVTMRCQPILGHNTVFWYRQTMMQGLELLAYFRNRAPLDDSGMPKDRFSAEMPDATLATLKIQPSEPRDSAVYFCASGLASGRTPGELFFGEGSRLTVL.